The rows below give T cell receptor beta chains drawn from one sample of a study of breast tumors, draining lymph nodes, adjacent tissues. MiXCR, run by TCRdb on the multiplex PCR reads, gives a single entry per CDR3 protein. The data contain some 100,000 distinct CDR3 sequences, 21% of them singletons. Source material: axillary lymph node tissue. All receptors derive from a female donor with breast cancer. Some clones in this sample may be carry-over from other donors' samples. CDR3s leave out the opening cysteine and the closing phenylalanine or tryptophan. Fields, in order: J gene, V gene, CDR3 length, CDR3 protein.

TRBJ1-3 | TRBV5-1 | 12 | ASRGTGLGNTIY
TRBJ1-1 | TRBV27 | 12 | ASTPGLKDTEAF
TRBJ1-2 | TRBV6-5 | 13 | ASRGIQGVNYGYT
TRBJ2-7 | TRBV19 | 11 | ASSPEPFWEQY
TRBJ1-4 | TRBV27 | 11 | ASSRQGSEKLF
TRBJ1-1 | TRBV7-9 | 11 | ASSLDQMDSAF
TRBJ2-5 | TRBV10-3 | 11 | AISESAQETQY
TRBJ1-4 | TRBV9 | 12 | ASSGQAENEKLF
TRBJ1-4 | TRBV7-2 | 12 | ASSGRRGSEKLF
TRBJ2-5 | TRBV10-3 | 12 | AISEGEPQETQY
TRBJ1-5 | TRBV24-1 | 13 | ATSDPGGGNQPQH
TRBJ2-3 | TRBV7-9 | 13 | ALSPEGPLTDTQY
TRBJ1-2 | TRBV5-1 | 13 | ASSLGPPNEDGYT
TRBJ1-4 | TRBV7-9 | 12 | ASSQTGGVEKLF
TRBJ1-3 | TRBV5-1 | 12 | ASSLRGSGNTIY
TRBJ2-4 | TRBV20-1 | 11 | SARDARAGIQY
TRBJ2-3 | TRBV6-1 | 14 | ASSEAGLAGADTQY
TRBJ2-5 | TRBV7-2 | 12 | ASSREEVRGTQY
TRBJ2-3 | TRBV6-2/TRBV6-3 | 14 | ASSYIGVLGTDTWY
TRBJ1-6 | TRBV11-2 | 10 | ASSFWGSPLH
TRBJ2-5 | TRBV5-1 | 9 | ASIGEQTQY
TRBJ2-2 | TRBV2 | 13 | ASSEFGTNTGELF
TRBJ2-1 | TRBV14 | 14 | ASSQAALAKLNEQF
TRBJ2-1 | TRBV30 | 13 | AWSIGQGENNEQF
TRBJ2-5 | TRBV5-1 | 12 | ASSLDPGRETQY
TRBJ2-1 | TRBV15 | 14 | ATSRGGLAAYNEQF
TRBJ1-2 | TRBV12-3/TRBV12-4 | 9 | ASTRGGGYT
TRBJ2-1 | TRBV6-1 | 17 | ASSEAWPLVGQGNNEQF
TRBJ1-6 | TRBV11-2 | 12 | ASSLQRYNSPLH
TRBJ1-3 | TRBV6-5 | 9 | ASSSQDTIY
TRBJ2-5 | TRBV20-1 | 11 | SAGIEGGETQY
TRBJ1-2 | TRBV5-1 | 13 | ASSLVSGGGYGYT
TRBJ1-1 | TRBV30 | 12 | AWKTGVMNTEAF
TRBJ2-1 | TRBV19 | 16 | ASRPGLAGGRVYNEQF
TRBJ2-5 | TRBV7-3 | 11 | ASSLGGVGTQY
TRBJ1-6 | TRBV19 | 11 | ASSSGDASPLH
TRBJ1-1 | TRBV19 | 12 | ASSIRDRGKSAF
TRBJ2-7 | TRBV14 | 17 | ASSQVKDRGTPPSYEQY
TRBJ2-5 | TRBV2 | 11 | ASQRQVLETQY
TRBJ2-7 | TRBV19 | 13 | ASSIDGGGSYEQY
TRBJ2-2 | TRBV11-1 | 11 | ASCPGFTGELF
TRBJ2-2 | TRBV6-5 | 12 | ASSGQGQAGELF
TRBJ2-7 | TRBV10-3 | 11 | AISDYRAEEQY
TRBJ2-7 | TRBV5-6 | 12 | ASSVTDRVHEQY
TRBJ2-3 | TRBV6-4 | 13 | ASSRTGYGGDTQY
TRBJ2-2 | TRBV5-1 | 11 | ASRDRVTGELF
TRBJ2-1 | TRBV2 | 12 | ASSRDRSQNEQF
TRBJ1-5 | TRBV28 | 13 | ASSSRTALNQPQH